The T cell receptor beta chain described here comes from a study of blood T cells in healthy people across ages. With 4 bases removed from V and 3 bases from J, the gap between germline ends came to 11 bases. Germline values: CDR1 SGHTA, CDR2 FQGNSA. CDR3 length: 14 residues. This clonotype was picked up a small number of times. Its antigen is not known. Here the CDR3 omits its conserved ending phenylalanine or tryptophan, so a read error is the likely source. A second 7 to 11 cycle PCR used barcoded and J-beta primers. TCRdb processed the 5' RACE reads anew with MiXCR; each CDR3 protein has one entry. The sample holds some 890,000 distinct CDR3 sequences, around 29% seen once. Study-wide results and caveats: The unknown donor CMV status may have confounded expanded clonotype changes.

Separately, the same data were catalogued under a study of T cells of mothers and their children. As that report states: Donors comprised three healthy Caucasian mothers plus their six children. Versus unrelated pairs, overlap was slightly higher in related mother-child pairs, without reaching significance.

The V and J genes are TRBV7-2 and TRBJ2-3; no clear D. The sample consisted of blood. The receptor was derived from a woman aged 40 to 55 in good health. This CDR3 is CASSSYLATDTQYV. DNA for the CDR3: TGTGCCAGCAGCTCATACTTAGCAACAGATACGCAGTATGTT.